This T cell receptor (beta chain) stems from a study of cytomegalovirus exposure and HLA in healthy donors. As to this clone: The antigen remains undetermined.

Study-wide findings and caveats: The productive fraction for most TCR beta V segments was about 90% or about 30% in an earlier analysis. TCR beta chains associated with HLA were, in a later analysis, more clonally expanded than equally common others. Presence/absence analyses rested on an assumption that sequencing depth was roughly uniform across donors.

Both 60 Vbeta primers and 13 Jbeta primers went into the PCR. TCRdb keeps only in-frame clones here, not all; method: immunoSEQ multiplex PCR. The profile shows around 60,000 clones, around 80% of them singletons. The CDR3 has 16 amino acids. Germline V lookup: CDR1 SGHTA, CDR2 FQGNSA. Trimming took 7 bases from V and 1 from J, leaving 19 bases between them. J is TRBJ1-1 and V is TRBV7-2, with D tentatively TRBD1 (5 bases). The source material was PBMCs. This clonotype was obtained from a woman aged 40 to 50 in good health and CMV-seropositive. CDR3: CASTFSPGLGNTEAFF. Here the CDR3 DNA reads TGTGCCAGCACCTTCAGTCCAGGGTTAGGGAACACTGAAGCTTTCTTT.